This T cell receptor (beta chain) appears in the sequencing data of a study of T cell repertoires in aging, cancer and after chemotherapy. TRB rearrangements spanning V, D and J were amplified using mixed TRB-A/B primers. TCRdb fed the multiplex PCR reads into MiXCR, producing one record per CDR3 protein. The sample yields about 1,800 distinct CDR3 sequences, 28% seen once. Amplification of TCR beta used genomic DNA extracted from peripheral blood. V was shortened by 6 bases and J by 5 bases, with 14 bases between the two germline ends. The CDR3 is 14 residues long. Sequencing input: blood. This chain connects TRBV12-3 or TRBV12-4 to TRBJ1-5; possibly TRBD1 for D (5 bases). The sequence was obtained from a human donor with a solid tumor. CDR3 in DNA: TGTGCCAGCAGCTTCAATCAGGGCGATCAGCCCCAGCATTTT. Residues: CASSFNQGDQPQHF.